The present entry profiles one TCR beta chain with its context. TCRdb's table, derived via immunoSEQ multiplex PCR, lists solely in-frame clones and lacks some. The profile shows approximately 250,000 clones, approximately 90% of them singletons. The sample originates from a study of blood T cell repertoires in COVID-19. Whole-study context: T cells, B-cell-depleted T cells, or PBMCs supplied cDNA or gDNA.

The CDR3 loop spans 14 amino acids. The germline CDR1 and CDR2 sequences are MDHEN and SYDVKM. Unmatched junction bases numbered 5, after V lost 6 bases and J lost 2 bases. The clonotype was recovered from a woman in her fifties or sixties in a cohort exposed to, infected with or recovered from COVID-19 (not recorded which). Material: PBMCs or T cells enriched from blood (not recorded which). V and J are TRBV28 and TRBJ2-5; 8 nucleotides align to TRBD1. CDR3 coding DNA: TGTGCCAGCAGCCCTAGGACAGGGCAAGAGACCCAGTACTTC. The encoded protein is CASSPRTGQETQYF.